The 3 T cell receptor beta chains below were found in one sample sequenced in a study of blood T cells in healthy people across ages. With a J-beta primer mix and a sample-barcoded 5' primer, a second PCR ran 7 to 11 cycles. TCRdb passed the 5' RACE reads through MiXCR, listing each CDR3 protein once. The sample holds almost 550,000 distinct CDR3 sequences; 24% are singletons and the top ten take roughly 10%. The same sample was also used in a study of T cells of mothers and their children.

Sequencing was carried out using blood. Receptor source: a boy under 18 in good health.

The chain joins TRBV20-1 to TRBJ2-5; maybe TRBD2 (5 bases). The J call may not be correct, given that the DNA end is closer to TRBJ2-7. This CDR3 contains 14 residues. Germline loops: CDR1 DFQATT, CDR2 SNEGSKA (reference sequence). The CDR3 DNA reads as TGCAGTGCTAGAGAATCGGGGTTCTCCTACGAGCAGTACTTC. As protein: CSARESGFSYEQYF.

There are many counts of this clonotype. V usage is TRBV6-6 and J usage is TRBJ2-5; D not resolved. The CDR3 is 12 residues long. Germline CDR1 reads MNHNY; CDR2 reads SVGAGI (reference sequence). V was trimmed by 4 bases and J by 1 base, leaving 4 bases between them. The CDR3 here is CASSSVQETQYF. CDR3 nucleotide sequence: TGTGCCAGCAGTTCGGTCCAAGAGACCCAGTACTTC.

The chain joins TRBV29-1 to TRBJ2-1; maybe TRBD2 (6 bases). CDR1 and CDR2 (germline): SQVTM, ANQGSEA. CDR3 length: 15 amino acids. Deletions cut 2 bases from V and 4 bases from J, with 15 bases between. The CDR3 DNA is TGCAGCGTTGAACCCCCGAGCGGGCCTTACAATGAGCAGTTCTTC. It specifies CSVEPPSGPYNEQFF.